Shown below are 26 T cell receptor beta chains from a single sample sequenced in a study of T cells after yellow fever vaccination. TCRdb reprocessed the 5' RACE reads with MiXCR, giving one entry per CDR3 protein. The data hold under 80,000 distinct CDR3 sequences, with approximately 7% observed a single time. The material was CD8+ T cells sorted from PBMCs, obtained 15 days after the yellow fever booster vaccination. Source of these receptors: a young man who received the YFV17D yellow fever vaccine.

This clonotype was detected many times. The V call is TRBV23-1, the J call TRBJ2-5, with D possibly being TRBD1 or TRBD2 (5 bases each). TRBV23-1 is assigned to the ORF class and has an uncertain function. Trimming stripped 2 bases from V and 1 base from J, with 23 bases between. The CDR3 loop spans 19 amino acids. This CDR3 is CASSQPNGLNRGLQETQYF. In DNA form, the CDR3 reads TGCGCCAGCAGTCAACCAAATGGACTCAATAGGGGCCTCCAAGAGACCCAGTACTTC.

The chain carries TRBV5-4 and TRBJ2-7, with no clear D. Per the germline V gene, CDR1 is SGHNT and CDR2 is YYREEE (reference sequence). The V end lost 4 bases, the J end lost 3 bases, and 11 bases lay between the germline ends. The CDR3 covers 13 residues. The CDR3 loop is CASSADVIYEQYF. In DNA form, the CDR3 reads TGTGCCAGCAGCGCGGACGTCATCTACGAGCAGTACTTC.

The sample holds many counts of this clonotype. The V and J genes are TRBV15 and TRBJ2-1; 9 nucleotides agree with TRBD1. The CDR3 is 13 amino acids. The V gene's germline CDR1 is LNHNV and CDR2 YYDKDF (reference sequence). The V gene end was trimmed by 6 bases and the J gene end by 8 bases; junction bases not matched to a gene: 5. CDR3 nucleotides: TGTGCCACCAGAAAACAGGGGGCTGATGAGCAGTTCTTC. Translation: CATRKQGADEQFF.

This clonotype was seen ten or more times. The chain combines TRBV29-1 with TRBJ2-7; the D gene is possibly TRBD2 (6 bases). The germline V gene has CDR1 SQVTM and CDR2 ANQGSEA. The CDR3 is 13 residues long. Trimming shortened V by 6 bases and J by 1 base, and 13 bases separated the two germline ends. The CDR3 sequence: CSVLRGLSYEQYF. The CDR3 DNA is TGCAGCGTCCTGAGGGGACTTTCCTACGAGCAGTACTTC.

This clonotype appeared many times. This CDR3 reads CALTGATDTQYF. In DNA, the CDR3 is TGTGCCCTAACAGGGGCCACAGATACGCAGTATTTT. The J gene is TRBJ2-3, the V gene TRBV2; 7 nucleotides line up with TRBD1. This CDR3 is built from 12 residues. The germline V gene encodes CDR1 SNHLY and CDR2 FYNNEI. V was clipped by 11 bases and J by 2 bases; unmatched bases: 4.

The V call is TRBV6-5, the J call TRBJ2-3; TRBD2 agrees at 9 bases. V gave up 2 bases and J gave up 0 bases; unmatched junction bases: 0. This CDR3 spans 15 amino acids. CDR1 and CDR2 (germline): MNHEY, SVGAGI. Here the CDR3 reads CASSYTSGSTDTQYF. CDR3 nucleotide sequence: TGTGCCAGCAGTTACACTAGCGGGAGCACAGATACGCAGTATTTT.

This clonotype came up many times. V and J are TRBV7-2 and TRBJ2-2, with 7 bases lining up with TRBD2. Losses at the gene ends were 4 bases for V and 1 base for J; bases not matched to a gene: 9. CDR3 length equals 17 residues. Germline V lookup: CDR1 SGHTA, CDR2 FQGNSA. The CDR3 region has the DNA TGTGCCAGCAGCTCAAGGACTAGTTGGCTGAACACCGGGGAGCTGTTTTTT. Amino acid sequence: CASSSRTSWLNTGELFF.

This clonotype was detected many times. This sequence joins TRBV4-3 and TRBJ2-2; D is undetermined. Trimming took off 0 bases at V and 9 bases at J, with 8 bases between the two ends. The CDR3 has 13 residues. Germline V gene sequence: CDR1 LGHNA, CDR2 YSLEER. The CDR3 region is CASSQEPNWELFF. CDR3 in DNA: TGCGCCAGCAGCCAAGAACCTAATTGGGAGCTGTTTTTT.

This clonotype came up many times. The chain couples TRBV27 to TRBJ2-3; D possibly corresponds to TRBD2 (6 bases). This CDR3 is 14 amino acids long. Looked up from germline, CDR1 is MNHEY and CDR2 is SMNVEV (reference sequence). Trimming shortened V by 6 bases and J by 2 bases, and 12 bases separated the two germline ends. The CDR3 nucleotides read TGTGCCAGCAGCCTACTAGCAAACACAGATACGCAGTATTTT. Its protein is CASSLLANTDTQYF.

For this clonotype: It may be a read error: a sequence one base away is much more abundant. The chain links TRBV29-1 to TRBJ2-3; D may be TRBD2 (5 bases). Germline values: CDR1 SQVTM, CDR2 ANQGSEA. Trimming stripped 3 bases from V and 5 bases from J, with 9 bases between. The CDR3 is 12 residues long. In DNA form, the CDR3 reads TGCAGCGTTGACGGGAAAAGAGATACGCAGTATTTT. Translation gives CSVDGKRDTQYF.

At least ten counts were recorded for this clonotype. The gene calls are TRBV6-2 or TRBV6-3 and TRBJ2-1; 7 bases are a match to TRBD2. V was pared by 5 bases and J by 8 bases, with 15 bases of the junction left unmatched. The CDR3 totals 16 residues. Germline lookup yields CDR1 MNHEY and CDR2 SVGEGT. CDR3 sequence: CASSTREGRAGDEQFF. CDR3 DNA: TGTGCCAGCAGTACCCGAGAGGGGAGGGCCGGTGATGAGCAGTTCTTC.

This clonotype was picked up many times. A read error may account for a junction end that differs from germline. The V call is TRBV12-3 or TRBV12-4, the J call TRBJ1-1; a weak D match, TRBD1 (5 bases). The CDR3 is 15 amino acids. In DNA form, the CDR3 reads TGTGCCAACAGTCAAAGATCAGGGCGGCTCACTGAAGCTTTCTTT. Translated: CANSQRSGRLTEAFF.

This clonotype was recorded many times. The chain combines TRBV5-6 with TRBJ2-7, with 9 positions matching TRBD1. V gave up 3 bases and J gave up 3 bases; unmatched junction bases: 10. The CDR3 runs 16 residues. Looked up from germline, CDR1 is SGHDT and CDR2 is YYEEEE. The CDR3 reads CASSSALDRGDYEQYF. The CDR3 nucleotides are TGTGCCAGCAGCTCCGCCCTGGACAGGGGAGACTACGAGCAGTACTTC.

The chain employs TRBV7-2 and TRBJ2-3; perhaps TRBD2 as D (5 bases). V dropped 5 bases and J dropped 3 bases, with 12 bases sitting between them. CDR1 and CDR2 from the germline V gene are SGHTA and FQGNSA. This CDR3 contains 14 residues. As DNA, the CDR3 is TGTGCCAGCAGCCAAACCACGGGGACAGATACGCAGTATTTT. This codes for CASSQTTGTDTQYF. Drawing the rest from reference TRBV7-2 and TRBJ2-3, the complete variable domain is GAGVSQSPSNKVTEKGKDVELRCDPISGHTALYWYRQSLGQGLEFLIYFQGNSAPDKSGLPSDRFSAERTGGSVSTLTIQRTQQEDSAVYLCASSQTTGTDTQYFGPGTRLTVL.

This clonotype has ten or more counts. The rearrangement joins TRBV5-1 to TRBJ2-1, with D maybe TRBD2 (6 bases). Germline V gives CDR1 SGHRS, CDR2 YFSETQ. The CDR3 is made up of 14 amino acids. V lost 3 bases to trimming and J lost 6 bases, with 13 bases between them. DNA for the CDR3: TGCGCCAGCAGCTGGACTTCGGGAGTCAATGAGCAGTTCTTC. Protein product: CASSWTSGVNEQFF.

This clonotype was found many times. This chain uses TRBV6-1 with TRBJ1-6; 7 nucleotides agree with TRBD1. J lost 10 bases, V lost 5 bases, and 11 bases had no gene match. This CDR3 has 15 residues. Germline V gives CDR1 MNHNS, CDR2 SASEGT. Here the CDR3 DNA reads TGTGCCAGCAGTAATGAACAGGGGAGCGGATCACCCCTCCACTTT. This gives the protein CASSNEQGSGSPLHF.

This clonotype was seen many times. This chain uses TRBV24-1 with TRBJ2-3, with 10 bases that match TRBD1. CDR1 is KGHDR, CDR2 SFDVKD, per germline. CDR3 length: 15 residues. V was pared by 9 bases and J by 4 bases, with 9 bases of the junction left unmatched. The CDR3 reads CATSAGTGVPDTQYF. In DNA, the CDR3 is TGTGCCACCTCCGCCGGGACAGGGGTCCCAGATACGCAGTATTTT.

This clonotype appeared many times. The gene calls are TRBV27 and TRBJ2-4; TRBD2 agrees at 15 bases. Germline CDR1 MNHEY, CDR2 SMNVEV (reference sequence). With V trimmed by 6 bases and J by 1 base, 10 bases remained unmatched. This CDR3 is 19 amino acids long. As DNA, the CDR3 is TGTGCCAGCAGGCGAGGGGGACTAGCGGGGGGAGGGGCCAAAAACATTCAGTACTTC. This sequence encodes CASRRGGLAGGGAKNIQYF.

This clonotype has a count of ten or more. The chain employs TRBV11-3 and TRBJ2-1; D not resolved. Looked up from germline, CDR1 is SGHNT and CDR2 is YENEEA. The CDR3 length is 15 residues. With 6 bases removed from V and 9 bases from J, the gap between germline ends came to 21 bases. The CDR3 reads CASSLGRAQWAEQFF. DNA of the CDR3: TGTGCCAGCAGTTTGGGTCGGGCGCAGTGGGCTGAGCAGTTCTTC.

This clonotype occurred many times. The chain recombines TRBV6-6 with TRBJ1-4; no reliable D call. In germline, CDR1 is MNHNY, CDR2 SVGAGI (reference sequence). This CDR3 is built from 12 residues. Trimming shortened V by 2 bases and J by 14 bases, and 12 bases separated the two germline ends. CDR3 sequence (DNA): TGTGCCAGCAGTTACCCCGGCGAAGGGCTGTTTTTT. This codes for CASSYPGEGLFF.

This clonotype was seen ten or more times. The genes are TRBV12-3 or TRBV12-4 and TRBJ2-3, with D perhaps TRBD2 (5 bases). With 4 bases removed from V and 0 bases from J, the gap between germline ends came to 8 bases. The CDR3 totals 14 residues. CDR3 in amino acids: CASSSTTSTDTQYF. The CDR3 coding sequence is TGTGCCAGCAGTTCGACTACCAGCACAGATACGCAGTATTTT.

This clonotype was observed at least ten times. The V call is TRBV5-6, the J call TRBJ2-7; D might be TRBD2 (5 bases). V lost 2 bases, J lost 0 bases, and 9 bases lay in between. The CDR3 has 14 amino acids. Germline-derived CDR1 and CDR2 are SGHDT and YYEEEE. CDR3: CASSLGGHSYEQYF. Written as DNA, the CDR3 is TGTGCCAGCAGCTTAGGAGGTCACTCCTACGAGCAGTACTTC.

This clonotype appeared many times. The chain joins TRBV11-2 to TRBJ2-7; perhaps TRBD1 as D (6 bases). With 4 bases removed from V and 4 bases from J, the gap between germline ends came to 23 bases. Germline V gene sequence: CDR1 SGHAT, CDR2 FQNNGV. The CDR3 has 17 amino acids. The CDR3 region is CASSYQGPTGLPYEQYF. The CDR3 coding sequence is TGTGCCAGCAGCTACCAGGGCCCGACAGGCCTTCCGTACGAGCAGTACTTC.

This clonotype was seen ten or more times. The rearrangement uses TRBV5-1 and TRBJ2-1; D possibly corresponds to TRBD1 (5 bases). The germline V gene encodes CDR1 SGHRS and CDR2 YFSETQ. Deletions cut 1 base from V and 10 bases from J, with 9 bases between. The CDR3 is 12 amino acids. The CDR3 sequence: CASSLLAGEQFF. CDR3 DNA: TGCGCCAGCAGCTTGTTGGCAGGGGAGCAGTTCTTC. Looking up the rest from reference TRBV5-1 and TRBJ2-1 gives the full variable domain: KAGVTQTPRYLIKTRGQQVTLSCSPISGHRSVSWYQQTPGQGLQFLFEYFSETQRNKGNFPGRFSGRQFSNSRSEMNVSTLELGDSALYLCASSLLAGEQFFGPGTRLTVL.

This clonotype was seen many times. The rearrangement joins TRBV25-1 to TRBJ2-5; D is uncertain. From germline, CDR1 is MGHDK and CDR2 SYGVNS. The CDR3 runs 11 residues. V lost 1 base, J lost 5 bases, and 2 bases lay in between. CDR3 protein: CASSELETQYF. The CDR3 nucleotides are TGTGCCAGCAGTGAATTGGAGACCCAGTACTTC.

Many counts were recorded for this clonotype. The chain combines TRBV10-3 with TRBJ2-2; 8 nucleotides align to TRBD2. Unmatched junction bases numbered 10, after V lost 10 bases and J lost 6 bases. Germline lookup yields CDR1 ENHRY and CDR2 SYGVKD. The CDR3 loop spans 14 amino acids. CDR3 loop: CARSGGKESGELFF. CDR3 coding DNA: TGTGCCAGAAGCGGGGGAAAGGAATCCGGGGAGCTGTTTTTT.